This TCR beta chain came from a study of T cell changes during pregnancy in multiple sclerosis. This CDR3 is 15 amino acids long. Germline values: CDR1 MNHEY, CDR2 SVGAGI. V gave up 7 bases and J gave up 8 bases, with 23 bases separating them. Assay used: immunoSEQ multiplex PCR; TCRdb lists only in-frame clones, some missing. Here the sample spans around 70,000 clones, about nine tenths being singletons. Sequencing used CD4+ T cells from peripheral blood mononuclear cells, obtained after pregnancy. V is TRBV6-5 and J is TRBJ1-2; TRBD1 is a possible D gene (5 bases). The sequence was obtained from a female donor with multiple sclerosis, enrolled in a pregnancy study. The CDR3 sequence is CASTSGRASRGGYTF. DNA of the CDR3: TGTGCCAGCACCTCAGGGAGGGCCTCTCGCGGGGGCTACACCTTC.